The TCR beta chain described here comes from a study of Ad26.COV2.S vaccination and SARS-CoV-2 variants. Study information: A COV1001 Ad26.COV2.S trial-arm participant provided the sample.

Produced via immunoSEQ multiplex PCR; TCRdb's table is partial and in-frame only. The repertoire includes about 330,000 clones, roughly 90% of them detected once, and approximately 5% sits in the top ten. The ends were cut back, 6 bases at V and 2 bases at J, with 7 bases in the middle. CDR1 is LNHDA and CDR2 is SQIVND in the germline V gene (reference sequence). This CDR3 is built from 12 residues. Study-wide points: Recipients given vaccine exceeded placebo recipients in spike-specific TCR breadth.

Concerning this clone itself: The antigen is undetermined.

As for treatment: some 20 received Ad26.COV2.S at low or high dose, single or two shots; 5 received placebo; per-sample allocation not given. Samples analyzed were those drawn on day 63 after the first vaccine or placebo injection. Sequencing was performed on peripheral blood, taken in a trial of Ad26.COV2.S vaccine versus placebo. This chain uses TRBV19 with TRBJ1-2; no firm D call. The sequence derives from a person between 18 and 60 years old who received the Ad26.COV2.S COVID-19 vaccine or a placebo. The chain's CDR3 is CASRVRNYGYTF. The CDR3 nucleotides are TGTGCCAGTAGGGTTCGGAACTATGGCTACACCTTC.